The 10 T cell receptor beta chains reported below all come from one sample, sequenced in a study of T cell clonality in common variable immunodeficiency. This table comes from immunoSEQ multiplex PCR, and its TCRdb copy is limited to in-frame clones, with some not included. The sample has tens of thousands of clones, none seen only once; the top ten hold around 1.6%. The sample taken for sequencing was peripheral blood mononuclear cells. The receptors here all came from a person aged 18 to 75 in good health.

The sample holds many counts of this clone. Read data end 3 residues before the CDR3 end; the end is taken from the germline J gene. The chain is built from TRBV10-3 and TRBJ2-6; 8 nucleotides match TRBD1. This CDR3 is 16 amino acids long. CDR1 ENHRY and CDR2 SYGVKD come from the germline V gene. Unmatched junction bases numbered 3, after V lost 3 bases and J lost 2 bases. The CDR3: CAISEPTGAGANVLTF. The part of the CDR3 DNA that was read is TGTGCCATCAGTGAACCGACAGGGGCTGGGGCCAACGTC.

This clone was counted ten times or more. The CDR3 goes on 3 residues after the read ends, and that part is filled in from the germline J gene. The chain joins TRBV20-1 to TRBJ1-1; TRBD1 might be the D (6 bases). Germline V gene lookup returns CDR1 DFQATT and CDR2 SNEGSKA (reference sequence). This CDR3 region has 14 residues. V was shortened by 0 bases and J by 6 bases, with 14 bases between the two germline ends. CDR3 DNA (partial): TGCAGTGCTAGAGATGGCAGGGGAGGGTCTGAA. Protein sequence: CSARDGRGGSE. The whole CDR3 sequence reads CSARDGRGGSEAFF.

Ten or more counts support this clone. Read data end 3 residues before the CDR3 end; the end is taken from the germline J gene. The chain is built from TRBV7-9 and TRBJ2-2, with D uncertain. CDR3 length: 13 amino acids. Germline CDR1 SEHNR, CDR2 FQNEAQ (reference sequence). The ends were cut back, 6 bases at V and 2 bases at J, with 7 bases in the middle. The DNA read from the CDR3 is TGTGCCAGCAGGGGCAGCAACACCGGGGAG. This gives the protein CASRGSNTGE. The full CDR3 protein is CASRGSNTGELFF.

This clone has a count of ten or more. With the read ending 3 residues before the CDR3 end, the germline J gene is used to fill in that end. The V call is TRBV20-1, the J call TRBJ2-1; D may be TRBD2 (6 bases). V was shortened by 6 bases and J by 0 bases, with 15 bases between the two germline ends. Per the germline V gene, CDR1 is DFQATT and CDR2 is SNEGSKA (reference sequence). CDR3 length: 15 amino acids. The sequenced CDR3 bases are TGCAGTGCCAGACTAGGGGTTAGCTCCTACAATGAG. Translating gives CSARLGVSSYNE. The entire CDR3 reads CSARLGVSSYNEQFF.

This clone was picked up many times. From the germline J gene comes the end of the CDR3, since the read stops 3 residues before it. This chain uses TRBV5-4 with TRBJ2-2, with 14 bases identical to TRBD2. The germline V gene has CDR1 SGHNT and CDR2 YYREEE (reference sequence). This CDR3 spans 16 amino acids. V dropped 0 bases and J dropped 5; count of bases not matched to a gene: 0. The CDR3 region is CASSLGTSGRTGELFF. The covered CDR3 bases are TGTGCCAGCAGCTTGGGGACTAGCGGGAGGACCGGGGAG.

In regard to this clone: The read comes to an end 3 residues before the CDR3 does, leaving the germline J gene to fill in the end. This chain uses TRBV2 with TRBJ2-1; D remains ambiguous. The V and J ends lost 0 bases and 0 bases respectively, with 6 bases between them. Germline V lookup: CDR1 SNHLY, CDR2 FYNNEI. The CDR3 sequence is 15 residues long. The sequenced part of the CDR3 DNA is TGTGCCAGCAGTGAAGCGCTTAGCTCCTACAATGAG. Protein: CASSEALSSYNE. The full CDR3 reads CASSEALSSYNEQFF.

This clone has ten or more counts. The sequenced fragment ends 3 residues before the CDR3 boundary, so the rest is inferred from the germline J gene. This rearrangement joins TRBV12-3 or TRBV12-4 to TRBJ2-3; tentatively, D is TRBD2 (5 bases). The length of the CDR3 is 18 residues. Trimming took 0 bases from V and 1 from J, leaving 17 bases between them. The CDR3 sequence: CASSLAQGGGLGTDTQYF. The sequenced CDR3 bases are TGTGCCAGCAGTTTAGCGCAAGGAGGCGGGCTTGGCACAGATACG.

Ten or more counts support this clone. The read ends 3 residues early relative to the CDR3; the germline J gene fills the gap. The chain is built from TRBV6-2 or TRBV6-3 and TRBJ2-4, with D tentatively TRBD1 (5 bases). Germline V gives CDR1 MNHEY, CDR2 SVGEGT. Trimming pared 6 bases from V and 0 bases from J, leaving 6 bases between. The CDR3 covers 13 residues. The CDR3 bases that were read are TGTGCCAGCAGGGACACAGCCAAAAACATT. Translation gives CASRDTAKNI. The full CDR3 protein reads CASRDTAKNIQYF.

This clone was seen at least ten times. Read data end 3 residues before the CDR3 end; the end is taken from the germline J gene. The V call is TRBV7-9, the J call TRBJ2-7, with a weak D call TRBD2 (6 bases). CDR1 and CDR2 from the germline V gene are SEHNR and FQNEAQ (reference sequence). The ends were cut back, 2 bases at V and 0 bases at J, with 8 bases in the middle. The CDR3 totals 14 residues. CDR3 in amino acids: CASSLLASSYEQYF. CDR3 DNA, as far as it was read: TGTGCCAGCAGCTTACTAGCGAGCTCCTACGAG.

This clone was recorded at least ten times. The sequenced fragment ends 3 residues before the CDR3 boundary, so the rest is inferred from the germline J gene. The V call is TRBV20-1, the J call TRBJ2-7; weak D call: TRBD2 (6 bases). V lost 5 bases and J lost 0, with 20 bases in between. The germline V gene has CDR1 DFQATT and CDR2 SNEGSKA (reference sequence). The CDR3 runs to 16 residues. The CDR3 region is CSAGPEAAGFSYEQYF. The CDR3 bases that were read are TGCAGTGCTGGACCCGAGGCAGCGGGCTTCTCCTACGAG.